Each of the 12 T cell receptor beta chains below was sequenced from the same sample in a study of CD4 T cells in relation to SARS-CoV-2 and coronaviruses. No cognate antigen is known for these TCRs. Here immunoSEQ multiplex PCR was the method, and the copy in TCRdb shows in-frame clones only, minus some. The sample shows 30,000 to 40,000 clones, around four fifths of them seen only once. The specimen sequenced was memory CD4+ T cells from PBMCs, cultured in vitro. The source is an adult with COVID-19.

The V and J genes are TRBV3-1 (or the pseudogene TRBV3-2) and TRBJ2-5; a possible D gene is TRBD1 (5 bases). The CDR3 consists of 13 residues. CDR1 is LGHDT and CDR2 is YNNKEL in the germline V gene (reference sequence). Trimming stripped 3 bases from V and 5 bases from J, with 10 bases between. CDR3 in DNA: TGTGCCAGCAGCCACTTCGCAGGGGAGACCCAGTACTTC. Translation: CASSHFAGETQYF.

This chain uses TRBV30 with TRBJ2-1, with D perhaps TRBD2 (6 bases). In germline, CDR1 is GTSNPN, CDR2 SVGIG (reference sequence). Trimming took 0 bases from V and 7 from J, leaving 13 bases between them. The CDR3 has 14 residues. CDR3 nucleotide sequence: TGTGCCTGGAGTGTACTGAATAGCGGTAATGAGCAGTTCTTC. Protein sequence: CAWSVLNSGNEQFF.

V usage is TRBV5-1 and J usage is TRBJ1-1; D not certain. The V gene lost 1 base and the J gene lost 4 bases, with 8 bases spanning the gap. Germline values: CDR1 SGHRS, CDR2 YFSETQ. The CDR3 extends over 13 amino acids. The CDR3, as DNA: TGCGCCAGCAGCTTGTTGGGGATCACTGAAGCTTTCTTT. Encoded protein: CASSLLGITEAFF.

In its sample, this clone was seen once. This chain joins TRBV29-1 and TRBJ2-7; TRBD2 matches at 9 bases. V shed 4 bases and J 2 bases; nucleotides not matched to a gene: 0. The CDR3 totals 12 residues. CDR1 SQVTM and CDR2 ANQGSEA come from the germline V gene. For the CDR3, the DNA is TGCAGCGTTGGCGGGAGGGCCTACGAGCAGTACTTC. It codes for CSVGGRAYEQYF.

The chain couples TRBV28 to TRBJ1-1; D remains unclear. With 5 bases removed from V and 10 bases from J, the gap between germline ends came to 14 bases. The CDR3 runs 12 residues. CDR1 is MDHEN, CDR2 SYDVKM, per germline. This CDR3 reads CASSPLTRGAFF. CDR3 sequence (DNA): TGTGCCAGCAGTCCGCTGACCCGGGGAGCTTTCTTT.

The chain uses TRBV5-1 and TRBJ2-7; D gene ambiguous. The CDR3 is 15 residues long. The V end lost 4 bases, the J end lost 0 bases, and 14 bases lay between the germline ends. Germline lookup yields CDR1 SGHRS and CDR2 YFSETQ. The CDR3 DNA follows: TGCGCCAGCAGCCTACTCGGGCAACTCTCCTACGAGCAGTACTTC. Amino acids: CASSLLGQLSYEQYF.

This chain connects TRBV6-6 to TRBJ2-1; no clear D gene. Germline-derived CDR1 and CDR2 are MNHNY and SVGAGI (reference sequence). This CDR3 comprises 14 residues. Trimming cost V 4 bases and J 6 bases, with 13 bases left between them. The CDR3 here is CASSFLGLGNEQFF. The DNA of the CDR3 is TGTGCCAGCAGTTTTCTGGGATTGGGCAATGAGCAGTTCTTC.

J is TRBJ2-6 and V is TRBV6-5; the D is unclear. Trimming took 3 bases from V and 4 from J, leaving 13 bases between them. This CDR3 spans 16 amino acids. Germline CDR1 MNHEY, CDR2 SVGAGI. Here the CDR3 DNA reads TGTGCCAGCAGTTATTGGGCCTGGTGGGGGGCCAACGTCCTGACTTTC. It encodes CASSYWAWWGANVLTF.

The genes are TRBV4-1 and TRBJ2-3, with TRBD1 matching over 8 bases. Germline V lookup: CDR1 MGHRA, CDR2 YSYEKL. Losses at the gene ends were 1 base for V and 4 bases for J; bases not matched to a gene: 4. This CDR3 is built from 15 residues. This CDR3 is CASSQAGGQADTQYF. The CDR3 bases are TGCGCCAGCAGCCAAGCAGGGGGCCAAGCAGATACGCAGTATTTT.

The V gene is TRBV28, the J gene TRBJ2-5; tentatively, D is TRBD1 (8 bases). The germline V gene has CDR1 MDHEN and CDR2 SYDVKM. Trimming took off 5 bases at V and 2 bases at J, with 18 bases between the two ends. The CDR3 consists of 16 residues. CDR3 residues: CASSPGGRGRQETQYF. CDR3 coding DNA: TGTGCCAGCAGTCCGGGGGGCAGGGGGCGGCAAGAGACCCAGTACTTC.

The J gene is TRBJ1-4, the V gene TRBV6-2 or TRBV6-3; 9 positions agree with TRBD1. This CDR3 is 18 amino acids long. Looked up from germline, CDR1 is MNHEY and CDR2 is SVGEGT. The J segment lost 0 bases and the V segment lost 2 bases, leaving 7 bases of the junction unmatched. The CDR3 DNA sequence: TGTGCCAGCAGTTACCTGATGACAGGGGGAGCAACTAATGAAAAACTGTTTTTT. Translated: CASSYLMTGGATNEKLFF.

The chain links TRBV12-5 to TRBJ1-1, with D perhaps TRBD1 (5 bases). The CDR3 runs to 13 residues. Trimming took off 7 bases at V and 5 bases at J, with 14 bases between the two ends. Germline values: CDR1 LGHNT, CDR2 FRNRAP. In nucleotides, the CDR3 is TGTGCTAGTGTAGGGGTTTTGGGAACTGAAGCTTTCTTT. Translated: CASVGVLGTEAFF.